These T cell receptor beta chains were read from a single sample in a study of blood T cells in healthy people across ages. TCRdb re-analysed the 5' RACE reads in MiXCR, keeping a single row per CDR3 protein. The profile shows roughly 1.5 million distinct CDR3 sequences, under 55% of them singletons. Sequenced material: blood. Source of these receptors: a woman aged 18-30 years in good health. Each CDR3 is given with its conserved first and last residue. Fields, in order: J gene, clone size, D gene, V gene, CDR3 protein, CDR3 DNA. D genes are given only for firm matches. The size entry is marked missing in some rows and otherwise reads once, few, many or a size class.

j_call: TRBJ2-1; clone_size: few; d_call: NA; v_call: TRBV7-9; cdr3_aa: CASSPPETGLYNEQFF; cdr3_nt: TGTGCCAGCAGCCCGCCGGAGACGGGGCTCTACAATGAGCAGTTCTTC
j_call: TRBJ2-7; clone_size: few; d_call: NA; v_call: TRBV21-1; cdr3_aa: CASSKYGRSSSYEQYF; cdr3_nt: TGTGCCAGCAGCAAATACGGCAGGTCGAGCTCCTACGAGCAGTACTTC
j_call: TRBJ2-7; clone_size: NA; d_call: NA; v_call: TRBV6-1; cdr3_aa: CASKRGDSYEQYF; cdr3_nt: TGTGCCAGCAAACGAGGTGATTCCTACGAGCAGTACTTC
j_call: TRBJ2-5; clone_size: NA; d_call: NA; v_call: TRBV7-9; cdr3_aa: CASSTRGALETQYF; cdr3_nt: TGTGCCAGCAGCACCAGGGGCGCCCTTGAGACCCAGTACTTC
j_call: TRBJ1-6; clone_size: NA; d_call: TRBD1; v_call: TRBV5-1; cdr3_aa: CASSRSGTENSPLHF; cdr3_nt: TGCGCCAGCAGCCGATCCGGGACAGAGAATTCACCCCTCCACTTT
j_call: TRBJ2-1; clone_size: NA; d_call: NA; v_call: TRBV18; cdr3_aa: CASSPREGAYNEQFF; cdr3_nt: TGTGCCAGCTCACCACGGGAGGGGGCCTACAATGAGCAGTTCTTC
j_call: TRBJ2-7; clone_size: NA; d_call: NA; v_call: TRBV20-1; cdr3_aa: CSATTTSGLLEQYF; cdr3_nt: TGCAGTGCTACCACTACGTCAGGTCTTCTTGAGCAGTACTTC
j_call: TRBJ2-1; clone_size: NA; d_call: NA; v_call: TRBV11-2; cdr3_aa: CASSVGGQTNEQFF; cdr3_nt: TGTGCCAGCAGCGTGGGTGGACAGACAAATGAGCAGTTCTTC
j_call: TRBJ2-2; clone_size: NA; d_call: NA; v_call: TRBV18; cdr3_aa: CASSPFGVTNTGELFF; cdr3_nt: TGTGCCAGCTCACCATTCGGAGTCACGAACACCGGGGAGCTGTTTTTT
j_call: TRBJ2-1; clone_size: NA; d_call: TRBD2; v_call: TRBV9; cdr3_aa: CASSVESGSYNEQFF; cdr3_nt: TGTGCCAGCAGCGTAGAAAGCGGGAGTTACAATGAGCAGTTCTTC
j_call: TRBJ2-1; clone_size: NA; d_call: NA; v_call: TRBV30; cdr3_aa: CAWSGPGLLSYNEQFF; cdr3_nt: TGTGCCTGGAGTGGACCGGGACTTCTTTCCTACAATGAGCAGTTCTTC
j_call: TRBJ1-6; clone_size: few; d_call: NA; v_call: TRBV7-9; cdr3_aa: CATSQDFALRNSPLHF; cdr3_nt: TGTGCCACCAGCCAGGATTTCGCACTTCGGAATTCACCCCTCCACTTT
j_call: TRBJ2-7; clone_size: NA; d_call: TRBD2; v_call: TRBV7-2; cdr3_aa: CASSLRTSGAYNEQYF; cdr3_nt: TGTGCCAGCAGCTTGCGGACTAGCGGGGCTTACAATGAGCAGTACTTC
j_call: TRBJ2-1; clone_size: once; d_call: NA; v_call: TRBV4-3; cdr3_aa: CASSQKGSIEQFF; cdr3_nt: TGCGCCAGCAGCCAGAAAGGGAGTATTGAGCAGTTCTTC
j_call: TRBJ2-3; clone_size: NA; d_call: NA; v_call: TRBV12-3/TRBV12-4; cdr3_aa: CASSLASLGSDTQYF; cdr3_nt: TGTGCCAGCAGTTTAGCGTCATTGGGTTCAGATACGCAGTATTTT
j_call: TRBJ1-5; clone_size: NA; d_call: TRBD1; v_call: TRBV4-1; cdr3_aa: CASSQVGTATYSNQPQHF; cdr3_nt: TGCGCCAGCAGCCAAGTGGGGACAGCGACTTATAGCAATCAGCCCCAGCATTTT
j_call: TRBJ1-1; clone_size: once; d_call: NA; v_call: TRBV7-9; cdr3_aa: CASSLAIRATEAFF; cdr3_nt: TGTGCCAGCAGCTTAGCAATCCGAGCCACTGAAGCTTTCTTT
j_call: TRBJ2-1; clone_size: few; d_call: NA; v_call: TRBV7-2; cdr3_aa: CASRLTGIISYSEQFF; cdr3_nt: TGTGCCAGCAGACTTACAGGAATAATCTCCTACAGTGAGCAGTTCTTC
j_call: TRBJ2-7; clone_size: NA; d_call: NA; v_call: TRBV27; cdr3_aa: CASSGTSTEQYF; cdr3_nt: TGTGCCAGCAGTGGTACTAGCACTGAGCAGTACTTC
j_call: TRBJ2-7; clone_size: NA; d_call: NA; v_call: TRBV12-3/TRBV12-4; cdr3_aa: CASSLTARQQYF; cdr3_nt: TGTGCCAGCAGTTTAACCGCTCGGCAGCAGTACTTC
j_call: TRBJ1-2; clone_size: few; d_call: TRBD1; v_call: TRBV4-1; cdr3_aa: CASRNRGQDYGYTF; cdr3_nt: TGCGCCAGCAGGAACAGGGGGCAAGACTATGGCTACACCTTC
j_call: TRBJ2-7; clone_size: NA; d_call: NA; v_call: TRBV29-1; cdr3_aa: CSVGGRLGNEQYF; cdr3_nt: TGCAGCGTTGGAGGGAGGTTGGGCAATGAGCAGTACTTC
j_call: TRBJ2-7; clone_size: few; d_call: TRBD2; v_call: TRBV4-1; cdr3_aa: CASSQGVLAGGNNEQYF; cdr3_nt: TGCGCCAGCAGCCAAGGGGTTCTAGCGGGGGGCAACAATGAGCAGTACTTC
j_call: TRBJ2-1; clone_size: NA; d_call: TRBD2; v_call: TRBV3-1; cdr3_aa: CASSHFAGGGHEQFF; cdr3_nt: TGTGCCAGCAGCCATTTTGCGGGAGGTGGCCATGAGCAGTTCTTC
j_call: TRBJ2-7; clone_size: NA; d_call: TRBD1; v_call: TRBV4-2; cdr3_aa: CASSQGLDRAYEQYF; cdr3_nt: TGTGCCAGCAGCCAAGGACTTGACAGGGCCTACGAGCAGTACTTC
j_call: TRBJ1-2; clone_size: NA; d_call: NA; v_call: TRBV7-2; cdr3_aa: CASSFRAGNNYGYTF; cdr3_nt: TGTGCCAGCAGCTTCAGGGCCGGCAATAACTATGGCTACACCTTC
j_call: TRBJ2-1; clone_size: NA; d_call: NA; v_call: TRBV6-2/TRBV6-3; cdr3_aa: CASSQEDSPGNEQFF; cdr3_nt: TGTGCCAGCAGTCAAGAGGACTCCCCGGGGAATGAGCAGTTCTTC
j_call: TRBJ2-7; clone_size: many; d_call: TRBD2; v_call: TRBV3-1; cdr3_aa: CASSQSGSSYEQYF; cdr3_nt: TGTGCCAGCAGCCAGAGCGGGAGCTCCTACGAGCAGTACTTC
j_call: TRBJ1-2; clone_size: NA; d_call: NA; v_call: TRBV30; cdr3_aa: CAWTKDTYGYTF; cdr3_nt: TGTGCCTGGACTAAGGACACCTATGGCTACACCTTC
j_call: TRBJ2-4; clone_size: few; d_call: TRBD1; v_call: TRBV2; cdr3_aa: CASSGQGRLAKNIQYF; cdr3_nt: TGTGCCAGCAGCGGACAGGGTCGACTAGCCAAAAACATTCAGTACTTC
j_call: TRBJ2-3; clone_size: NA; d_call: NA; v_call: TRBV11-2; cdr3_aa: CAGSLDISSTDTQYF; cdr3_nt: TGTGCCGGCAGCTTAGATATCTCTAGCACAGATACGCAGTATTTT
j_call: TRBJ1-2; clone_size: NA; d_call: TRBD1; v_call: TRBV5-1; cdr3_aa: CATRTGGAFYGYTF; cdr3_nt: TGCGCCACCCGGACAGGGGGCGCCTTCTATGGCTACACCTTC
j_call: TRBJ1-4; clone_size: few; d_call: NA; v_call: TRBV5-1; cdr3_aa: CASSPVAANEKLFF; cdr3_nt: TGCGCCAGCAGCCCCGTGGCCGCTAATGAAAAACTGTTTTTT
j_call: TRBJ2-3; clone_size: NA; d_call: TRBD2; v_call: TRBV9; cdr3_aa: CASSISGTVSNTQYF; cdr3_nt: TGTGCCAGCAGCATAAGCGGGACCGTCTCAAATACGCAGTATTTT
j_call: TRBJ2-5; clone_size: NA; d_call: NA; v_call: TRBV20-1; cdr3_aa: CSAPVEQGQETRYF; cdr3_nt: TGCAGTGCTCCCGTGGAACAGGGACAAGAGACCCGGTACTTC
j_call: TRBJ2-5; clone_size: few; d_call: NA; v_call: TRBV10-3; cdr3_aa: CAIRRTNQETQYF; cdr3_nt: TGTGCCATCAGGCGGACTAACCAAGAGACCCAGTACTTC
j_call: TRBJ2-1; clone_size: NA; d_call: TRBD1; v_call: TRBV5-4; cdr3_aa: CASSPEFWDRVYNEQFF; cdr3_nt: TGTGCCAGCAGCCCCGAATTCTGGGACAGGGTCTACAATGAGCAGTTCTTC
j_call: TRBJ1-1; clone_size: NA; d_call: TRBD1; v_call: TRBV28; cdr3_aa: CASRLGQAGAFF; cdr3_nt: TGTGCCAGCAGACTCGGACAGGCAGGAGCTTTCTTT
j_call: TRBJ2-1; clone_size: NA; d_call: NA; v_call: TRBV29-1; cdr3_aa: CSVEGGYEQFF; cdr3_nt: TGCAGCGTAGAAGGGGGTTACGAGCAGTTCTTC
j_call: TRBJ2-7; clone_size: NA; d_call: NA; v_call: TRBV4-3; cdr3_aa: CASSQGGTATYEQYF; cdr3_nt: TGCGCCAGCAGCCAGGGAGGGACAGCGACCTACGAGCAGTACTTC
j_call: TRBJ2-5; clone_size: NA; d_call: TRBD2; v_call: TRBV11-1; cdr3_aa: CASSPGRTRYEQYF; cdr3_nt: TGTGCCAGCAGCCCCGGGAGGACTAGATATGAGCAGTACTTC